A single sample gave rise to the 27 T cell receptor beta chains below, sequenced in a study of cytomegalovirus exposure and HLA in healthy donors. Use of 60 Vbeta and 13 Jbeta primers characterized the PCR. TCRdb's copy holds only in-frame clones and misses some; the assay was immunoSEQ multiplex PCR. The repertoire holds approximately 150,000 clones, with 82% as singletons. Sequencing was carried out using PBMCs. These receptors all stem from a male donor in good health and CMV-seronegative.

The rearrangement uses TRBV9 and TRBJ2-1; 8 bases line up with TRBD2. This CDR3 region has 14 residues. Germline-derived CDR1 and CDR2 are SGDLS and YYNGEE. V trimming: 2 bases; J trimming: 9 bases; junction bases outside the gene matches: 7. The DNA of the CDR3 is TGTGCCAGCAGCGTGTGGAGCGGGGGAGTTGAGCAGTTCTTC. Protein sequence: CASSVWSGGVEQFF.

The table lists this clone with a count of one. V usage is TRBV5-1 and J usage is TRBJ2-1, with TRBD2 matching over 10 bases. The CDR3 is 15 amino acids. V shed 0 bases, J shed 8 bases, and the junction held 5 bases outside the gene matches. Germline CDR1 and CDR2: SGHRS and YFSETQ. DNA for the CDR3: TGCGCCAGCAGCTTGGGATCTAGCGGGAGCGATGAGCAGTTCTTC. Translating it yields CASSLGSSGSDEQFF.

This clone has only one observation. This chain links TRBV11-2 with TRBJ2-7, with D perhaps TRBD1 (5 bases). Deletions cut 0 bases from V and 0 bases from J, with 12 bases between. The CDR3 consists of 16 residues. CDR1 is SGHAT, CDR2 FQNNGV, per germline. The CDR3: CASSLEGRTSSYEQYF. CDR3 nucleotides: TGTGCCAGCAGCTTAGAGGGGCGGACGAGCTCCTACGAGCAGTACTTC.

The rearrangement links TRBV28 to TRBJ2-7; D is uncertain. The CDR3 has 12 amino acids. Germline V lookup: CDR1 MDHEN, CDR2 SYDVKM. With 2 bases removed from V and 2 bases from J, the gap between germline ends came to 4 bases. CDR3 sequence (DNA): TGTGCCAGCAGTTTAGTCACCTACGAGCAGTACTTC. It is translated as CASSLVTYEQYF.

V is TRBV7-9 and J is TRBJ1-3; TRBD1 aligns across 7 bases. The J segment lost 0 bases and the V segment lost 10 bases, leaving 6 bases of the junction unmatched. Germline values: CDR1 SEHNR, CDR2 FQNEAQ (reference sequence). There are 14 residues in the CDR3. CDR3 loop: CANDRASSGNTIYF. As DNA, the CDR3 is TGTGCCAATGACAGGGCCTCCTCTGGAAACACCATATATTTT.

The chain has TRBV27 and TRBJ2-7, with D hard to call. With 5 bases removed from V and 1 base from J, the gap between germline ends came to 12 bases. Germline CDR1 MNHEY, CDR2 SMNVEV (reference sequence). This CDR3 is built from 14 residues. In DNA form, the CDR3 reads TGTGCCAGCAGTATTAAACCGGGTTCCTACGAGCAGTACTTC. Translated: CASSIKPGSYEQYF.

The chain employs TRBV30 and TRBJ1-1; D unresolved. Germline loops: CDR1 GTSNPN, CDR2 SVGIG (reference sequence). The ends were cut back, 3 bases at V and 2 bases at J, with 4 bases in the middle. The CDR3 sequence is 11 residues long. The CDR3 here is CAWSRNTEAFF. The CDR3 nucleotides read TGTGCCTGGAGCCGTAACACTGAAGCTTTCTTT.

The chain employs TRBV7-2 and TRBJ2-7; 7 bases align to TRBD2. The CDR3 spans 15 residues. V trimming: 0 bases; J trimming: 6 bases; junction bases outside the gene matches: 8. Germline CDR1 reads SGHTA; CDR2 reads FQGNSA. This CDR3 reads CASSLAPAGAGEQYF. The CDR3 nucleotides read TGTGCCAGCAGCTTAGCGCCGGCGGGAGCTGGCGAGCAGTACTTC.

The chain is built from TRBV28 and TRBJ1-1; D possibly corresponds to TRBD1 (6 bases). This CDR3 comprises 16 residues. From germline, CDR1 is MDHEN and CDR2 SYDVKM. Trimming removed 5 bases from V and 5 bases from J, with 21 bases in between. CDR3 nucleotide sequence: TGTGCCAGCAGTCTGATGGGGGAGGGGGGGACTACTGAAGCTTTCTTT. It translates to CASSLMGEGGTTEAFF.

The chain uses TRBV6-5 and TRBJ2-7; 10 bases fit TRBD2. Germline V gene data show CDR1 as MNHEY and CDR2 as SVGAGI. V shed 7 bases, J shed 5 bases, and the junction held 5 bases outside the gene matches. The CDR3 contains 13 residues. This CDR3 is CASTASGSNEQYF. The CDR3 coding sequence is TGTGCCAGCACGGCTAGCGGGAGTAACGAGCAGTACTTC.

This clone was seen only once. Written as DNA, the CDR3 is TGTGCCAGCAGCCCCAGGGGGGGGCGGGAGGGCCTCAATGAGCAGTTCTTC. Amino acid sequence: CASSPRGGREGLNEQFF. This chain uses TRBV11-1 with TRBJ2-1; 9 nucleotides agree with TRBD2. V was pared by 5 bases and J by 6 bases, with 14 bases of the junction left unmatched. Looked up from germline, CDR1 is SGHAT and CDR2 is FQDESV (reference sequence). The CDR3 contains 17 residues.

This chain uses TRBV28 with TRBJ2-3, with 7 positions matching TRBD2. V lost 9 bases to trimming and J lost 0 bases; unmatched junction nucleotides: 6. Germline CDR1 is MDHEN and CDR2 is SYDVKM. The CDR3 runs 14 residues. CDR3 amino acids: CASIPGGSTDTQYF. The CDR3 DNA reads TGTGCCAGTATACCGGGAGGTAGCACAGATACGCAGTATTTT. The variable domain in full, with the rest retrieved from reference TRBV28 and TRBJ2-3, is DVKVTQSSRYLVKRTGEKVFLECVQDMDHENMFWYRQDPGLGLRLIYFSYDVKMKEKGDIPEGYSVSREKKERFSLILESASTNQTSMYLCASIPGGSTDTQYFGPGTRLTVL.

The chain combines TRBV4-3 with TRBJ2-3; 13 bases align to TRBD2. Germline values: CDR1 LGHNA, CDR2 YSLEER. This CDR3 contains 18 residues. The V segment lost 1 base and the J segment 7 bases; nucleotides outside the gene matches: 11. DNA for the CDR3: TGCGCCAGCAGCCAAGGTGCTATCTGGACTAGCGGGAGCAATACGCAGTATTTT. It translates to CASSQGAIWTSGSNTQYF.

V gene TRBV19 combines with J gene TRBJ2-7; 7 positions agree with TRBD2. The junction had 6 bases not matched to a gene; V was cut back by 1 base and J by 3 bases. The CDR3 length is 15 residues. Germline V gene lookup returns CDR1 LNHDA and CDR2 SQIVND (reference sequence). The CDR3 loop is CASSIGAGVVYEQYF. Written as DNA, the CDR3 is TGTGCCAGTAGTATAGGGGCGGGAGTGGTCTACGAGCAGTACTTC.

The chain links TRBV28 to TRBJ1-5; D gene uncertain. The V gene's germline CDR1 is MDHEN and CDR2 SYDVKM. Trimming stripped 6 bases from V and 0 bases from J, with 9 bases between. This CDR3 is built from 14 residues. CDR3 bases: TGTGCCAGCAGCTTACAGTTTAGCAATCAGCCCCAGCATTTT. This translates into CASSLQFSNQPQHF.

This clone was detected only a few times. The chain carries TRBV19 and TRBJ2-5; 9 positions agree with TRBD1. Per germline, CDR1 LNHDA and CDR2 SQIVND (reference sequence). V lost 4 bases, J lost 5 bases, and 5 bases stayed unmatched. The CDR3 is 14 amino acids. The CDR3 sequence: CASSKGQGGETQYF. The CDR3 nucleotides read TGTGCCAGTAGTAAGGGACAGGGTGGCGAGACCCAGTACTTC.

The chain links TRBV27 to TRBJ2-1; D might be TRBD2 (5 bases). V lost 8 bases and J 7 bases, leaving 24 bases between the germline ends. CDR3 length equals 16 residues. The germline V gene has CDR1 MNHEY and CDR2 SMNVEV (reference sequence). CDR3 in DNA: TGTGCCAGCCAAACCCTACCCGGGGAGTTTCTTAATGAGCAGTTCTTC. It translates to CASQTLPGEFLNEQFF.

This clone appeared a few times. The DNA for the CDR3 is TGCGCCAGCTCTGCGGGACAGGGGCTGGACTATGGCTACACCTTC. Its translation: CASSAGQGLDYGYTF. The chain combines TRBV4-1 with TRBJ1-2; 10 nucleotides match TRBD1. The CDR3 runs to 15 residues. V shed 8 bases and J 3 bases; nucleotides not matched to a gene: 9. In germline, CDR1 is MGHRA, CDR2 YSYEKL.

The rearrangement uses TRBV9 and TRBJ1-1, with unresolved D. V lost 0 bases and J 3 bases, leaving 6 bases between the germline ends. The CDR3 loop spans 13 amino acids. CDR1 is SGDLS and CDR2 is YYNGEE in the germline V gene. CDR3 nucleotides: TGTGCCAGCAGCGTAGGCGATGACACTGAAGCTTTCTTT. Translation gives CASSVGDDTEAFF.

This clone has a handful of counts. The rearrangement joins TRBV15 to TRBJ1-1, with D tentatively TRBD1 (6 bases). CDR3 size: 15 residues. CDR1 is LNHNV and CDR2 is YYDKDF in the germline V gene (reference sequence). V lost 0 bases and J 11 bases, leaving 19 bases between the germline ends. In DNA, the CDR3 is TGTGCCACCAGCAGAGATCCGGGGGAGGGGGGGTTGGCTTTCTTT. Translated, it gives CATSRDPGEGGLAFF.

This rearrangement joins TRBV28 to TRBJ2-3; no definite D call. The CDR3 is 14 amino acids. Trimming stripped 5 bases from V and 2 bases from J, with 11 bases between. CDR1 and CDR2 (germline): MDHEN, SYDVKM. The CDR3 region is CASSKAGFTDTQYF. CDR3 DNA sequence: TGTGCCAGCAGTAAAGCAGGCTTCACAGATACGCAGTATTTT. Full variable domain (rest looked up from reference TRBV28 and TRBJ2-3): DVKVTQSSRYLVKRTGEKVFLECVQDMDHENMFWYRQDPGLGLRLIYFSYDVKMKEKGDIPEGYSVSREKKERFSLILESASTNQTSMYLCASSKAGFTDTQYFGPGTRLTVL.

The CDR3 DNA is TGTGCCAGCAGCCCAAAGGGTGACAGGGGACTAGCGGTCTCCTACGAGCAGTACTTC. Translating it yields CASSPKGDRGLAVSYEQYF. V usage is TRBV4-2 and J usage is TRBJ2-7, with 11 bases identical to TRBD2. With 4 bases clipped from V and 0 bases from J, the junction kept 14 bases outside the gene matches. Germline CDR1 and CDR2: LGHNA and YNFKEQ. CDR3 length: 19 residues.

This clone was seen more than once but under ten times. Other DNA variants within this sample encode the same CDR3. The chain has TRBV5-4 and TRBJ2-5, with 9 bases fitting TRBD1. The CDR3 totals 14 residues. The V gene's germline CDR1 is SGHNT and CDR2 YYREEE (reference sequence). After removal of 3 bases from V and 4 bases from J, the junction contained 4 bases not matched to a gene. CDR3 sequence: CASSYDRGGETQYF. The DNA of the CDR3 is TGTGCCAGCAGCTATGACAGGGGGGGAGAGACCCAGTACTTC.

The genes are TRBV30 and TRBJ2-5; D is unresolved. CDR1 and CDR2 from the germline V gene are GTSNPN and SVGIG (reference sequence). The ends were cut back, 5 bases at V and 5 bases at J, with 12 bases in the middle. The CDR3 has 12 amino acids. The CDR3 nucleotides read TGTGCCTGGGCCCCCCAGAAGGAGACCCAGTACTTC. This encodes CAWAPQKETQYF.

The V call is TRBV4-3, the J call TRBJ2-7; D might be TRBD1 (6 bases). This CDR3 region has 18 residues. Germline V gene lookup returns CDR1 LGHNA and CDR2 YSLEER. The V end was cut by 0 bases, the J end by 0 bases, with 18 bases between. The CDR3: CASSQDLLDSSYSYEQYF. CDR3 nucleotides: TGCGCCAGCAGCCAAGATCTATTGGACAGCTCCTACTCCTACGAGCAGTACTTC.

This sequence joins TRBV6-6 and TRBJ2-5; D uncertain. V was clipped by 8 bases and J by 5 bases, with 9 bases between them. CDR3 length: 11 residues. The V gene's germline CDR1 is MNHNY and CDR2 SVGAGI (reference sequence). DNA of the CDR3: TGTGCCAGCGGCAGGTTGGAGACCCAGTACTTC. Amino acid sequence: CASGRLETQYF.

This clone was seen only once. This chain joins TRBV7-2 and TRBJ2-7; D is possibly TRBD2 (5 bases). The CDR3 sequence is 15 residues long. Trimming removed 7 bases from V and 3 bases from J, with 19 bases in between. Germline-derived CDR1 and CDR2 are SGHTA and FQGNSA. The CDR3 sequence: CASNEAGQPFYEQYF. The CDR3 nucleotides are TGTGCCAGCAATGAGGCGGGCCAGCCCTTCTACGAGCAGTACTTC.